The sequence of this TCR beta chain was determined in a study of blood T cells in healthy people across ages. CDR3 length equals 14 residues. V lost 5 bases and J 2 bases, leaving 10 bases between the germline ends. Germline loops: CDR1 SGHVS, CDR2 FNYEAQ. This clonotype was counted ten times or more. The use of a sample-barcoded 5' primer and a J-beta primer mix characterized a second PCR of roughly 6 to 11 cycles. TCRdb reprocessed the 5' RACE reads with MiXCR, giving one entry per CDR3 protein. The top ten clones hold roughly 17% of a sample with 850,000 to 950,000 distinct CDR3 sequences, 29% of them seen once.

Sequencing was performed on blood. This TCR was sampled from a woman of 80 years or more in good health. The chain carries TRBV7-6 and TRBJ2-1; D gene unclear. CDR3 coding DNA: TGTGCCAGCAGCCCACCACTTGCCTACAATGAGCAGTTCTTC. It is translated as CASSPPLAYNEQFF.